The 17 T cell receptor beta chains listed next were all sequenced from one sample in a study of blood T cell repertoires in COVID-19. The data were produced by immunoSEQ multiplex PCR, yet TCRdb's version contains in-frame clones alone and is incomplete. The repertoire holds about 110,000 clones, approximately 82% seen once, with about 4% in the top ten. Sequenced input: peripheral blood. Source of these receptors: a woman in her 70s with acute or convalescent COVID-19.

The chain is built from TRBV13 and TRBJ2-1; TRBD2 might be the D (5 bases). Germline V gene sequence: CDR1 PRHDT, CDR2 FYEKMQ (reference sequence). Trimming shortened V by 1 base and J by 4 bases, and 14 bases separated the two germline ends. The CDR3 covers 16 residues. The CDR3 DNA reads as TGTGCCAGCAGCTTAGCCGGACTGCTCGGATACAATGAGCAGTTCTTC. The encoded protein is CASSLAGLLGYNEQFF.

This chain uses TRBV3-1 (or the pseudogene TRBV3-2) with TRBJ1-4, with D tentatively TRBD1 (6 bases). CDR3 length: 14 amino acids. The V gene's germline CDR1 is LGHDT and CDR2 YNNKEL (reference sequence). The V and J ends lost 1 base and 8 bases respectively, with 11 bases between them. DNA for the CDR3: TGTGCCAGCAGCCAAGTTCGGGGGGCAGAAAAACTGTTTTTT. Translated, it gives CASSQVRGAEKLFF.

The chain links TRBV14 to TRBJ2-6; D perhaps matches TRBD1 (6 bases). V lost 4 bases, J lost 0 bases, and 16 bases lay in between. The CDR3 is 18 amino acids. CDR1 is SGHDN and CDR2 is FVKESK in the germline V gene. CDR3 sequence: CASSRGHASLSGANVLTF. DNA for the CDR3: TGTGCCAGCAGCCGGGGACACGCGAGCCTCTCTGGGGCCAACGTCCTGACTTTC. The variable domain in full, completed from reference TRBV14 and TRBJ2-6, reads EAGVTQFPSHSVIEKGQTVTLRCDPISGHDNLYWYRRVMGKEIKFLLHFVKESKQDESGMPNNRFLAERTGGTYSTLKVQPAELEDSGVYFCASSRGHASLSGANVLTFGAGSRLTVL.

The chain combines TRBV6-5 with TRBJ1-3, with D perhaps matching TRBD1 (6 bases). The germline gives CDR1 MNHEY, CDR2 SVGAGI. Deletions cut 7 bases from V and 0 bases from J, with 13 bases between. This CDR3 spans 15 amino acids. CDR3 DNA sequence: TGTGCCAGCATCTCACTAGGGGGCTCTGGAAACACCATATATTTT. It specifies CASISLGGSGNTIYF.

V usage is TRBV5-1 and J usage is TRBJ2-2; the match to TRBD2 covers 9 bases. The V gene's germline CDR1 is SGHRS and CDR2 YFSETQ. The V segment lost 1 base and the J segment 2 bases; nucleotides outside the gene matches: 3. The CDR3 runs to 16 residues. Written as DNA, the CDR3 is TGCGCCAGCAGCTTGCGGCGGGGGGGAAACACCGGGGAGCTGTTTTTT. It translates to CASSLRRGGNTGELFF.

As concerns this clone: This sample also contains other DNA sequences that code for the same CDR3. CDR3 region: CASSAGGDRGRQPQHF. The CDR3 bases are TGTGCCAGCTCGGCCGGGGGGGACAGGGGGCGTCAGCCCCAGCATTTT. V is TRBV18 and J is TRBJ1-5, with 12 nucleotides matching TRBD1. The length of the CDR3 is 16 residues. Germline values: CDR1 KGHSH, CDR2 LQKENI. J gave up 6 bases and V 6 bases, and 9 bases lay outside the gene matches.

The V call is TRBV7-9, the J call TRBJ2-7, with TRBD1 matching over 8 bases. This CDR3 region has 14 residues. The V segment lost 6 bases and the J segment 6 bases; nucleotides outside the gene matches: 10. Germline CDR1 SEHNR, CDR2 FQNEAQ (reference sequence). This CDR3 reads CASSSPDRDREQYF. As DNA, the CDR3 is TGTGCCAGCAGTTCCCCGGACAGGGATCGCGAGCAGTACTTC.

The chain is built from TRBV19 and TRBJ2-3; 9 nucleotides align to TRBD2. J lost 1 base, V lost 5 bases, and 10 bases had no gene match. Germline CDR1 reads LNHDA; CDR2 reads SQIVND (reference sequence). The CDR3 loop spans 17 amino acids. The CDR3 nucleotides are TGTGCCAGTAGTTGGGTAGCGGGGGCCTCCGGCACAGATACGCAGTATTTT. Its translation: CASSWVAGASGTDTQYF.

The chain employs TRBV5-4 and TRBJ1-4, with 8 nucleotides matching TRBD1. Germline assignment: CDR1 SGHNT and CDR2 YYREEE (reference sequence). The trim removed 5 bases at V and 7 bases at J, leaving 7 bases unmatched. This CDR3 is built from 14 residues. CDR3 coding DNA: TGTGCCAGCAGAAAGGACAGGGAGGGTGAAAAACTGTTTTTT. This encodes CASRKDREGEKLFF.

The gene calls are TRBV6-6 and TRBJ1-2, with D possibly matching TRBD1 (6 bases). V lost 5 bases, J lost 4 bases, and 14 bases lay in between. This CDR3 is built from 14 residues. The germline V gene encodes CDR1 MNHNY and CDR2 SVGAGI (reference sequence). The chain's CDR3 is CASSHRELGYGYTF. CDR3 nucleotides: TGTGCCAGCAGTCACAGGGAATTAGGCTATGGCTACACCTTC.

The chain couples TRBV7-9 to TRBJ2-3, with 10 bases aligning to TRBD2. V was pared by 4 bases and J by 6 bases, with 13 bases of the junction left unmatched. This CDR3 region has 17 residues. CDR1 and CDR2 from the germline V gene are SEHNR and FQNEAQ (reference sequence). The CDR3 here is CASSSPWLAGALDTQYF. The CDR3 bases are TGTGCCAGCAGCTCGCCCTGGCTAGCGGGGGCACTTGATACGCAGTATTTT.

The gene calls are TRBV5-4 and TRBJ1-6; TRBD1 might be the D (5 bases). CDR3 length: 15 amino acids. Trimming took off 0 bases at V and 8 bases at J, with 12 bases between the two ends. Germline V CDR1 and CDR2: SGHNT, YYREEE (reference sequence). The CDR3 loop reads CASSLGSGGDSPLHF. The CDR3, as DNA: TGTGCCAGCAGCTTGGGCAGTGGGGGGGATTCACCCCTCCACTTT. Full variable domain (outside the CDR3, taken from reference TRBV5-4 and TRBJ1-6): ETGVTQSPTHLIKTRGQQVTLRCSSQSGHNTVSWYQQALGQGPQFIFQYYREEENGRGNFPPRFSGLQFPNYSSELNVNALELDDSALYLCASSLGSGGDSPLHFGNGTRLTVT.

The chain is built from TRBV7-6 and TRBJ1-1; D unresolved. V was pared by 2 bases and J by 0 bases, with 10 bases between. Looked up from germline, CDR1 is SGHVS and CDR2 is FNYEAQ. The CDR3 covers 15 residues. The CDR3 sequence is CASSLLVEMNTEAFF. DNA of the CDR3: TGTGCCAGCAGCTTACTTGTAGAGATGAACACTGAAGCTTTCTTT.

The rearrangement links TRBV25-1 to TRBJ1-2; 10 bases align to TRBD1. From germline, CDR1 is MGHDK and CDR2 SYGVNS. J lost 6 bases, V lost 7 bases, and 5 bases had no gene match. The CDR3 runs 13 residues. The CDR3 bases are TGTGCCAGCATGGGGACAGGGGCACATGGCTACACCTTC. This codes for CASMGTGAHGYTF.

The chain recombines TRBV28 with TRBJ1-2; maybe TRBD1 (5 bases). V lost 6 bases, J lost 7 bases, and 21 bases lay in between. Germline V CDR1 and CDR2: MDHEN, SYDVKM. This CDR3 contains 15 residues. CDR3 in amino acids: CASSPPGGLRGGYTF. The CDR3 DNA is TGTGCCAGCAGCCCTCCCGGTGGCCTAAGGGGTGGCTACACCTTC.

This sequence joins TRBV7-8 and TRBJ1-3, with 9 bases fitting TRBD1. CDR3 length: 15 residues. V trimming: 8 bases; J trimming: 3 bases; junction bases outside the gene matches: 8. Germline CDR1 and CDR2: SGHVS and FQNEAQ. The CDR3 sequence is CASGKQGAGGNTIYF. Written as DNA, the CDR3 is TGTGCCAGCGGAAAACAGGGGGCAGGTGGAAACACCATATATTTT.

This clone was observed a few times. V usage is TRBV5-1 and J usage is TRBJ2-5; D not resolved. V was pared by 2 bases and J by 2 bases, with 13 bases between. This CDR3 has 15 residues. Looked up from germline, CDR1 is SGHRS and CDR2 is YFSETQ. CDR3 sequence reads: CASSLASAPQETQYF. The CDR3 DNA follows: TGCGCCAGCAGCTTAGCGTCAGCACCGCAAGAGACCCAGTACTTC.